This is a list of T cell receptor beta chains from one sample in a study of T-cell reconstitution after alpha-beta-depleted transplantation in children. MiXCR, run by TCRdb on the PCR reads, gives a single entry per CDR3 protein. The sample records approximately 800,000 distinct CDR3 sequences, around 17% being singletons. The specimen was PBMCs, mostly from graft donor cells, collected 360 days after TCRalphabeta/CD19-depleted stem cell transplant. The origin of the receptors is a male patient younger than 18 who had a stem cell transplant for acute lymphoblastic leukemia, so the T cells may come from the graft donor. The CDR3 runs from the conserved cysteine through the conserved F or W.

cdr3_aa: CASSKRRTGGDYEQYF
j_call: TRBJ2-7
v_call: TRBV21-1

cdr3_aa: CASSSLGLAGANEQFF
j_call: TRBJ2-1
v_call: TRBV27

cdr3_aa: CASNRDRDIHTEAFF
j_call: TRBJ1-1
v_call: TRBV7-8

cdr3_aa: CSARALPDRANYGYTF
j_call: TRBJ1-2
v_call: TRBV20-1

cdr3_aa: CASSLRGLTSYEQYF
j_call: TRBJ2-7
v_call: TRBV28

cdr3_aa: CACRFRGLGSYSNQPQHF
j_call: TRBJ1-5
v_call: TRBV6-2/TRBV6-3

cdr3_aa: CSARNGYQETQYF
j_call: TRBJ2-5
v_call: TRBV20-1

cdr3_aa: CASSPNLGRGYTF
j_call: TRBJ1-2
v_call: TRBV25-1

cdr3_aa: CSAGGEPVGQPQHF
j_call: TRBJ1-5
v_call: TRBV20-1

cdr3_aa: CASSIDSSGSYEQFF
j_call: TRBJ2-1
v_call: TRBV7-2

cdr3_aa: CASSQVGLAGVSEQYF
j_call: TRBJ2-7
v_call: TRBV3-1

cdr3_aa: CASSLTTGELFF
j_call: TRBJ2-2
v_call: TRBV7-9

cdr3_aa: CASSQDPLAASKNIQYF
j_call: TRBJ2-4
v_call: TRBV4-1

cdr3_aa: CASSNQGATYNEQFF
j_call: TRBJ2-1
v_call: TRBV18

cdr3_aa: CASRSTGDGLHTEAFF
j_call: TRBJ1-1
v_call: TRBV7-9

cdr3_aa: CASSWTVGNTIYF
j_call: TRBJ1-3
v_call: TRBV5-1

cdr3_aa: CASRGNRPSGANVLTF
j_call: TRBJ2-6
v_call: TRBV5-1

cdr3_aa: CASSLLAALIEQFF
j_call: TRBJ2-1
v_call: TRBV5-5

cdr3_aa: CASSSPGNHSLYGYTF
j_call: TRBJ1-2
v_call: TRBV6-1

cdr3_aa: CASSPGPLYGYTF
j_call: TRBJ1-2
v_call: TRBV5-6

cdr3_aa: CASSFTSGNEQFF
j_call: TRBJ2-1
v_call: TRBV12-3/TRBV12-4

cdr3_aa: CASSLPVKGANSYEQYF
j_call: TRBJ2-7
v_call: TRBV7-8

cdr3_aa: CASSLALAGVGELFF
j_call: TRBJ2-2
v_call: TRBV12-3/TRBV12-4

cdr3_aa: CASSQEGLGANVLTF
j_call: TRBJ2-6
v_call: TRBV3-1

cdr3_aa: CASSLWARAPGEQYF
j_call: TRBJ2-7
v_call: TRBV12-3/TRBV12-4

cdr3_aa: CASSRTTVSGANVLTF
j_call: TRBJ2-6
v_call: TRBV5-1